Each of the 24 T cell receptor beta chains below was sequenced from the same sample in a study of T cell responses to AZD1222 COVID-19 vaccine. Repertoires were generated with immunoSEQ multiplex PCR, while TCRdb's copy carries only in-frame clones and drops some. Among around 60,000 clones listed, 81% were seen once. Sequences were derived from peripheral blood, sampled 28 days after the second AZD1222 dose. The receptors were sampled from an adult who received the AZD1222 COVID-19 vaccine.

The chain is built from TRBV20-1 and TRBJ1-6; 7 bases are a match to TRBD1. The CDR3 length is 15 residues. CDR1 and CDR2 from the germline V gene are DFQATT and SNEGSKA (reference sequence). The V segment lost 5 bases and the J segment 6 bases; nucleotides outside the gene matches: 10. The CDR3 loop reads CSARGTAGPNSPLHF. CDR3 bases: TGCAGTGCTCGTGGGACAGCGGGACCTAATTCACCCCTCCACTTT.

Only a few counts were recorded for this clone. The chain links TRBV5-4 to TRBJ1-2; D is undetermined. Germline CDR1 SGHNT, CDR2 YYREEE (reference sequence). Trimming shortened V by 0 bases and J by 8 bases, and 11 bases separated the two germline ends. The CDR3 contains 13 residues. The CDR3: CASSLDDPRGYTF. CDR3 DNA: TGTGCCAGCAGCTTGGATGACCCGAGGGGCTACACCTTC.

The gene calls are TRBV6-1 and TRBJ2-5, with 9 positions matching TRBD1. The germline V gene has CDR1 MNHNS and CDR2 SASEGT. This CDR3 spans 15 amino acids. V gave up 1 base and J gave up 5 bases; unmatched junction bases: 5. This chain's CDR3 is CASSEGDRDLETQYF. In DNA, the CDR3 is TGTGCCAGCAGTGAAGGGGACAGGGATCTGGAGACCCAGTACTTC.

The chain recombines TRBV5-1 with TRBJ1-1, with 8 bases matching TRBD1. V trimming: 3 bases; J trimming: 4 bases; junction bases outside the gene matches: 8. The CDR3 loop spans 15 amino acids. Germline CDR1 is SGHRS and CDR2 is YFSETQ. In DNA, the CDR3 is TGCGCCAGCAGCTCCCAGGGGGCAGGTACCACTGAAGCTTTCTTT. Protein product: CASSSQGAGTTEAFF.

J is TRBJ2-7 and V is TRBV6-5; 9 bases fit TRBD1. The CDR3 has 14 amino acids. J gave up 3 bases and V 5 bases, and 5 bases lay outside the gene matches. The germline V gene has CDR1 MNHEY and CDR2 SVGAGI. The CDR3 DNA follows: TGTGCCAGCAGTCCTGACAGGGGGGGCTACGAGCAGTACTTC. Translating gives CASSPDRGGYEQYF.

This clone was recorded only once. The DNA of the CDR3 is TGTGCCATCAGAATCCCGGACGAAGGGTATACGCAGTATTTT. Protein sequence: CAIRIPDEGYTQYF. The chain combines TRBV10-3 with TRBJ2-3; no firm D call. Trimming shortened V by 6 bases and J by 7 bases, and 17 bases separated the two germline ends. The CDR3 length is 14 residues. Germline lookup yields CDR1 ENHRY and CDR2 SYGVKD.

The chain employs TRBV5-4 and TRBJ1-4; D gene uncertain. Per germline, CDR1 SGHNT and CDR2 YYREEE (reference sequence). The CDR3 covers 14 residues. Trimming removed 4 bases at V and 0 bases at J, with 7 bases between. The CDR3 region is CASSRGATNEKLFF. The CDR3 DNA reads TGTGCCAGCAGCCGTGGGGCAACTAATGAAAAACTGTTTTTT.

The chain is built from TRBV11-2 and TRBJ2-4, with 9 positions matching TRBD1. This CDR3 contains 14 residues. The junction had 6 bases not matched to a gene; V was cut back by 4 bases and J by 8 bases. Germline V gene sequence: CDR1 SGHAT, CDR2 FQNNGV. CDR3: CASSSRDRDYIQYF. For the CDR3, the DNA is TGTGCCAGCAGCTCCCGGGACAGGGACTACATTCAGTACTTC. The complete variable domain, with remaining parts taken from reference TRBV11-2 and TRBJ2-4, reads EAGVAQSPRYKIIEKRQSVAFWCNPISGHATLYWYQQILGQGPKLLIQFQNNGVVDDSQLPKDRFSAERLKGVDSTLKIQPAKLEDSAVYLCASSSRDRDYIQYFGAGTRLSVL.

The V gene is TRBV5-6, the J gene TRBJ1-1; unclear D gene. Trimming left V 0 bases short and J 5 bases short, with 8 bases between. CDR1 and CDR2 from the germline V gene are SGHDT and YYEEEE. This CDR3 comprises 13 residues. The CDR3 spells CASSLATRTEAFF. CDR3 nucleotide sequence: TGTGCCAGCAGCTTGGCCACGCGGACTGAAGCTTTCTTT.

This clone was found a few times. CDR3 region: CASSPGSSTDTQYF. Written as DNA, the CDR3 is TGTGCCAGCAGCCCCGGGTCTTCCACAGATACGCAGTATTTT. The chain employs TRBV11-3 and TRBJ2-3; D is ambiguous. The CDR3 totals 14 residues. Germline V lookup: CDR1 SGHNT, CDR2 YENEEA. Deletions cut 5 bases from V and 2 bases from J, with 11 bases between.

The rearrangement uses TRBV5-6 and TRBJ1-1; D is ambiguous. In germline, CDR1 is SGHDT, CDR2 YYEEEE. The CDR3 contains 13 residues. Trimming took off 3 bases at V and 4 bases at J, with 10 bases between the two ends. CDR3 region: CASSWRVATEAFF. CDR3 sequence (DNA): TGTGCCAGCAGCTGGAGGGTAGCCACTGAAGCTTTCTTT.

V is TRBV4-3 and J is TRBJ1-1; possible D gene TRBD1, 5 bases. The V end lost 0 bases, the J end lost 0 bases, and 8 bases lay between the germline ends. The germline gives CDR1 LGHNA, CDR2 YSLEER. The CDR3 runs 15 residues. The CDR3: CASSQDQGLNTEAFF. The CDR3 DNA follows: TGCGCCAGCAGCCAAGATCAGGGACTGAACACTGAAGCTTTCTTT.

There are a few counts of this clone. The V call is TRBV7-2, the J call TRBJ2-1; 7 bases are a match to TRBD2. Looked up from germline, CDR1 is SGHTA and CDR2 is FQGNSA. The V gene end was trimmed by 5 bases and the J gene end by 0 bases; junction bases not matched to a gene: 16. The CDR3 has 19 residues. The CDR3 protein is CASSLPLTGGPSSYNEQFF. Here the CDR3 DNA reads TGTGCCAGCAGCCTTCCACTGACGGGGGGACCAAGCTCCTACAATGAGCAGTTCTTC.

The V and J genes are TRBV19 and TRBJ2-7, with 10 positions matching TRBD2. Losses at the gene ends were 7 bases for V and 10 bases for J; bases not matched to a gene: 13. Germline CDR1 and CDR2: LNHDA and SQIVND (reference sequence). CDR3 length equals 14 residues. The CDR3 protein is CASNTGTSVLRQYF. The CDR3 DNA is TGTGCCAGTAACACCGGGACTAGCGTTCTACGACAGTACTTC.

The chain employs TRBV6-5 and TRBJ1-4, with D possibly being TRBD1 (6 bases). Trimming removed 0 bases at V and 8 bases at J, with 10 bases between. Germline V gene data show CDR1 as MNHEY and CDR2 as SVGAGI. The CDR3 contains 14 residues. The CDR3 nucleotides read TGTGCCAGCAGTTACTCACAGGGTTCCGAAAAACTGTTTTTT. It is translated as CASSYSQGSEKLFF.

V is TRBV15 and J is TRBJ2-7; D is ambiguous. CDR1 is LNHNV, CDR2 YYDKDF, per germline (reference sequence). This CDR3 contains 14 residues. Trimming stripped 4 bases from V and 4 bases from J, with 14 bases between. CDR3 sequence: CATSTNRFLYEQYF. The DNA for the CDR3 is TGTGCCACCAGCACCAATCGTTTTTTATACGAGCAGTACTTC.

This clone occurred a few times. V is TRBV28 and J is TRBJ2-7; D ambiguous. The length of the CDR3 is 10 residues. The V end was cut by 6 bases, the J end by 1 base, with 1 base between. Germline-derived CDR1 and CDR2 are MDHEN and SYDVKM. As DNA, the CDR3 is TGTGCCAGCAGGTCCTACGAGCAGTACTTC. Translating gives CASRSYEQYF.

The CDR3 loop reads CASSIGASGGNEQFF. In DNA, the CDR3 is TGTGCCAGTAGTATAGGCGCTAGCGGGGGCAATGAGCAGTTCTTC. The rearrangement joins TRBV19 to TRBJ2-1, with TRBD2 matching 10 bases. This CDR3 region has 15 residues. Germline V gene sequence: CDR1 LNHDA, CDR2 SQIVND (reference sequence). J gave up 6 bases and V 1 base, and 3 bases lay outside the gene matches.

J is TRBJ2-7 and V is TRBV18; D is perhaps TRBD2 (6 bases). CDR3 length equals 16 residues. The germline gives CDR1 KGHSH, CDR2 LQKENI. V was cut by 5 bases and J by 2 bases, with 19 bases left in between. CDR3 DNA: TGTGCCAGCTCAACCGATCACGACGGGAGACCCTACGAGCAGTACTTC. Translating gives CASSTDHDGRPYEQYF.

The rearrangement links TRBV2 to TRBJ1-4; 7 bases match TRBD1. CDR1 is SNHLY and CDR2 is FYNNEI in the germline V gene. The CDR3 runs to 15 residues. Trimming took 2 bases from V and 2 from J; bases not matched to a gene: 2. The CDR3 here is CASSEQGGTNEKLFF. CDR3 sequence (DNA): TGTGCCAGCAGTGAACAGGGGGGGACTAATGAAAAACTGTTTTTT.

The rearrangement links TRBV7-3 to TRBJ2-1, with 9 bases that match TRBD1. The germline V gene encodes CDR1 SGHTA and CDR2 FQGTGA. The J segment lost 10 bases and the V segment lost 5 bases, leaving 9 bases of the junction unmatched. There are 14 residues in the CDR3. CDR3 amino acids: CASSPGDRAYEQFF. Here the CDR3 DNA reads TGTGCCAGCAGCCCAGGGGACAGGGCATACGAGCAGTTCTTC.

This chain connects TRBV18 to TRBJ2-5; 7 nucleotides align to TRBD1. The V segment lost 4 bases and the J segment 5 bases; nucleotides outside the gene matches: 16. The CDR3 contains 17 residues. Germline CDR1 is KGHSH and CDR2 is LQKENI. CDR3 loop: CASSLASPGQRGETQYF. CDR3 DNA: TGTGCCAGCTCACTTGCTAGCCCGGGACAGCGCGGCGAGACCCAGTACTTC.

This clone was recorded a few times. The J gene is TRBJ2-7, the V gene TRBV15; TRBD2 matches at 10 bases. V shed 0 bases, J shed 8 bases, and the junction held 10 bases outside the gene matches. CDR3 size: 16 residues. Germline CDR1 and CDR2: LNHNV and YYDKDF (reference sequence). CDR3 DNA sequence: TGTGCCACCAGCAGAGACCAAGCGGGAGGGCCCGCGCAGCAGTACTTC. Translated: CATSRDQAGGPAQQYF.

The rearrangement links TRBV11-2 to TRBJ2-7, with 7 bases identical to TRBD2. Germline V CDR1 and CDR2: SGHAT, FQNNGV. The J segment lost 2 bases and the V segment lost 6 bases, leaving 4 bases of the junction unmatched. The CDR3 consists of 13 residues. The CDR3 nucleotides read TGTGCCAGCAGTTCAAGCGGGGCCTACGAGCAGTACTTC. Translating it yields CASSSSGAYEQYF. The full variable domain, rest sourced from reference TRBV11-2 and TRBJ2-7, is EAGVAQSPRYKIIEKRQSVAFWCNPISGHATLYWYQQILGQGPKLLIQFQNNGVVDDSQLPKDRFSAERLKGVDSTLKIQPAKLEDSAVYLCASSSSGAYEQYFGPGTRLTVT.